The next 20 T cell receptor beta chains were all read from a single sample in a study of T cell changes during pregnancy in multiple sclerosis. Profiling relied on immunoSEQ multiplex PCR, and the TCRdb table lists in-frame clones only, not all of them. Among about 100,000 clones, around 94% were seen once, and the ten largest hold 1.2%. This specimen consisted of peripheral blood, obtained in the second trimester of pregnancy. The receptors were gathered from a female donor with multiple sclerosis, enrolled in a pregnancy study.

The chain has TRBV4-1 and TRBJ2-3; 14 nucleotides agree with TRBD2. Germline V gene lookup returns CDR1 MGHRA and CDR2 YSYEKL. The ends lost 2 bases at V and 3 bases at J; junction bases unmatched: 10. The CDR3 runs to 19 residues. CDR3 amino acids: CASSQWAGTSGRRTDTQYF. The CDR3 DNA is TGCGCCAGCAGCCAATGGGCAGGGACTAGCGGGAGAAGAACAGATACGCAGTATTTT.

The V and J genes are TRBV7-3 and TRBJ2-1; 7 bases are a match to TRBD1. CDR3 length: 13 residues. Unmatched junction bases numbered 5, after V lost 4 bases and J lost 8 bases. Germline V CDR1 and CDR2: SGHTA, FQGTGA. CDR3 DNA sequence: TGTGCCAGCAGCTCAAACAGGGGTCATGAGCAGTTCTTC. Translated: CASSSNRGHEQFF.

CDR3 protein: CASPLAGEAYNEQFF. The CDR3 coding sequence is TGTGCCAGCCCTTTAGCGGGGGAAGCCTACAATGAGCAGTTCTTC. V is TRBV5-3 and J is TRBJ2-1, with 9 bases lining up with TRBD2. TRBV5-3 is designated an ORF whose function remains uncertain. The CDR3 runs 15 residues. The ends lost 8 bases at V and 2 bases at J; junction bases unmatched: 8.

The chain joins TRBV5-1 to TRBJ1-3, with 7 bases that match TRBD1. V was pared by 4 bases and J by 3 bases, with 10 bases of the junction left unmatched. The CDR3 sequence is 16 residues long. Germline V lookup: CDR1 SGHRS, CDR2 YFSETQ. The CDR3 DNA reads TGCGCCAGCAGCCCCCACCGGGACAGCGTTGGAAACACCATATATTTT. Its protein product is CASSPHRDSVGNTIYF. The full variable domain, completed using reference TRBV5-1 and TRBJ1-3, is KAGVTQTPRYLIKTRGQQVTLSCSPISGHRSVSWYQQTPGQGLQFLFEYFSETQRNKGNFPGRFSGRQFSNSRSEMNVSTLELGDSALYLCASSPHRDSVGNTIYFGEGSWLTVV.

This chain connects TRBV11-2 to TRBJ2-1; TRBD1 matches 8 bases. The CDR3 contains 13 residues. CDR1 SGHAT and CDR2 FQNNGV come from the germline V gene. V dropped 7 bases and J dropped 8; count of bases not matched to a gene: 7. The CDR3 protein is CASTRSGGYEQFF. CDR3 bases: TGTGCCAGCACCCGCTCAGGGGGCTATGAGCAGTTCTTC. Complete variable domain (other parts from reference TRBV11-2 and TRBJ2-1): EAGVAQSPRYKIIEKRQSVAFWCNPISGHATLYWYQQILGQGPKLLIQFQNNGVVDDSQLPKDRFSAERLKGVDSTLKIQPAKLEDSAVYLCASTRSGGYEQFFGPGTRLTVL.

The rearrangement joins TRBV4-2 to TRBJ1-5; D ambiguous. The CDR3 has 15 amino acids. The germline gives CDR1 LGHNA, CDR2 YNFKEQ. V lost 1 base and J 3 bases, leaving 10 bases between the germline ends. Here the CDR3 DNA reads TGTGCCAGCAGCCAAGTTGGAGATCCCAATCAGCCCCAGCATTTT. Protein: CASSQVGDPNQPQHF.

The chain has TRBV19 and TRBJ2-7; D perhaps matches TRBD1 (6 bases). The germline V gene has CDR1 LNHDA and CDR2 SQIVND (reference sequence). Trimming removed 10 bases from V and 2 bases from J, with 18 bases in between. The CDR3 spans 14 residues. The CDR3 coding sequence is TGTGCCACCTCCAGGCAGGGGTCAGCCTACGAGCAGTACTTC. It encodes CATSRQGSAYEQYF.

The V gene is TRBV25-1, the J gene TRBJ2-5; D is possibly TRBD1 (6 bases). Deletions cut 6 bases from V and 5 bases from J, with 13 bases between. CDR3 size: 13 residues. Germline V gene sequence: CDR1 MGHDK, CDR2 SYGVNS. In nucleotides, the CDR3 is TGTGCCAGCAGGGACAGCAGGTGGGAGACCCAGTACTTC. As protein: CASRDSRWETQYF. Full variable domain (remainder filled in from reference TRBV25-1 and TRBJ2-5): EADIYQTPRYLVIGTGKKITLECSQTMGHDKMYWYQQDPGMELHLIHYSYGVNSTEKGDLSSESTVSRIRTEHFPLTLESARPSHTSQYLCASRDSRWETQYFGPGTRLLVL.

With regard to this clone: Other DNA variants within this sample encode the same CDR3. The V gene is TRBV9, the J gene TRBJ2-5; perhaps TRBD2 as D (6 bases). Germline lookup yields CDR1 SGDLS and CDR2 YYNGEE. V was shortened by 0 bases and J by 8 bases, with 8 bases between the two germline ends. The CDR3 is made up of 12 amino acids. The CDR3 sequence: CASSVGGETQYF. CDR3 coding DNA: TGTGCCAGCAGCGTAGGGGGGGAAACCCAGTACTTC.

V gene TRBV7-9 combines with J gene TRBJ2-3; tentatively, D is TRBD1 (5 bases). This CDR3 is 16 amino acids long. Germline values: CDR1 SEHNR, CDR2 FQNEAQ (reference sequence). The V end was cut by 5 bases, the J end by 4 bases, with 19 bases between. The CDR3 bases are TGTGCCAGCAGCCCAGGGCAGGAGCTCAGCGCAGATACGCAGTATTTT. Its translation is CASSPGQELSADTQYF.

This chain connects TRBV10-3 to TRBJ2-7, with 8 positions matching TRBD2. V shed 0 bases, J shed 5 bases, and the junction held 12 bases outside the gene matches. The CDR3 is made up of 17 amino acids. Germline V lookup: CDR1 ENHRY, CDR2 SYGVKD. The CDR3 protein is CAISESKSSGPPNEQYF. The CDR3 DNA reads TGTGCCATCAGTGAGTCGAAGTCTAGCGGGCCCCCCAACGAGCAGTACTTC.

The chain uses TRBV27 and TRBJ1-1; TRBD1 matches at 8 bases. The J segment lost 5 bases and the V segment lost 0 bases, leaving 5 bases of the junction unmatched. This CDR3 is built from 15 residues. From germline, CDR1 is MNHEY and CDR2 SMNVEV (reference sequence). The CDR3, as DNA: TGTGCCAGCAGTTTATCCCAGGGGGCCCCGACTGAAGCTTTCTTT. This codes for CASSLSQGAPTEAFF.

In its sample, this clone was seen once. The gene calls are TRBV6-6 and TRBJ1-4; TRBD1 matches 8 bases. Germline loops: CDR1 MNHNY, CDR2 SVGAGI (reference sequence). The CDR3 length is 13 residues. The ends lost 5 bases at V and 8 bases at J; junction bases unmatched: 4. CDR3 in amino acids: CASSQRTGEKLFF. The CDR3, as DNA: TGTGCCAGCAGTCAACGGACAGGGGAAAAACTGTTTTTT.

The V and J genes are TRBV28 and TRBJ1-5; TRBD1 might be the D (6 bases). V was pared by 6 bases and J by 3 bases, with 9 bases between. The CDR3 is 13 residues long. The germline V gene has CDR1 MDHEN and CDR2 SYDVKM. CDR3 sequence reads: CASRRTANQPQHF. CDR3 nucleotide sequence: TGTGCCAGCAGGAGGACAGCCAATCAGCCCCAGCATTTT.

J is TRBJ1-5 and V is TRBV30, with TRBD1 identical over 9 bases. Per germline, CDR1 GTSNPN and CDR2 SVGIG (reference sequence). This CDR3 region has 15 residues. With 2 bases clipped from V and 4 bases from J, the junction kept 6 bases outside the gene matches. The CDR3 DNA follows: TGTGCCTGGAGTTTACAGGGGGCTGGAAATCAGCCCCAGCATTTT. It specifies CAWSLQGAGNQPQHF. Looking up the rest from reference TRBV30 and TRBJ1-5 gives the full variable domain: SQTIHQWPATLVQPVGSPLSLECTVEGTSNPNLYWYRQAAGRGLQLLFYSVGIGQISSEVPQNLSASRPQDRQFILSSKKLLLSDSGFYLCAWSLQGAGNQPQHFGDGTRLSIL.

The chain links TRBV21-1 to TRBJ2-3; the table's D call, TRBD1, has no DNA check behind it. TRBV21-1 is classified as a pseudogene. This CDR3 has 12 amino acids. The CDR3 here is CASSNGFPTQYF. CDR3 sequence (DNA): TGTGCCAGCAGCAATGGCTTTCCTACGCAGTATTTT.

This clone was recorded once. This chain joins TRBV2 and TRBJ1-3; no reliable D call. The CDR3 sequence is 13 residues long. V lost 7 bases and J 0 bases, leaving 7 bases between the germline ends. Germline CDR1 SNHLY, CDR2 FYNNEI. CDR3 protein: CASTPNSGNTIYF. The CDR3 bases are TGTGCCAGCACCCCAAACTCTGGAAACACCATATATTTT.

This chain joins TRBV7-2 and TRBJ2-1, with 8 bases that match TRBD2. Germline V gene lookup returns CDR1 SGHTA and CDR2 FQGNSA. With 5 bases clipped from V and 2 bases from J, the junction kept 8 bases outside the gene matches. This CDR3 region has 16 residues. In nucleotides, the CDR3 is TGTGCCAGCAGCCGGATAGCGGGGCTCCCCTACAATGAGCAGTTCTTC. It encodes CASSRIAGLPYNEQFF.

This chain joins TRBV7-2 and TRBJ2-6; weak D call: TRBD2 (5 bases). V gave up 5 bases and J gave up 0 bases, with 14 bases separating them. This CDR3 contains 17 residues. Germline assignment: CDR1 SGHTA and CDR2 FQGNSA. CDR3 in DNA: TGTGCCAGCAGCCACGGGATCTCTTCCTCTGGGGCCAACGTCCTGACTTTC. It yields the protein CASSHGISSSGANVLTF.

The V and J genes are TRBV5-4 and TRBJ2-2, with TRBD2 matching over 9 bases. CDR1 SGHNT and CDR2 YYREEE come from the germline V gene (reference sequence). The CDR3 totals 16 residues. The V gene end was trimmed by 4 bases and the J gene end by 5 bases; junction bases not matched to a gene: 9. CDR3 in DNA: TGTGCCAGCAGCCCCCAGGCGGGAGGGGGGACCGGGGAGCTGTTTTTT. Encoded protein: CASSPQAGGGTGELFF.